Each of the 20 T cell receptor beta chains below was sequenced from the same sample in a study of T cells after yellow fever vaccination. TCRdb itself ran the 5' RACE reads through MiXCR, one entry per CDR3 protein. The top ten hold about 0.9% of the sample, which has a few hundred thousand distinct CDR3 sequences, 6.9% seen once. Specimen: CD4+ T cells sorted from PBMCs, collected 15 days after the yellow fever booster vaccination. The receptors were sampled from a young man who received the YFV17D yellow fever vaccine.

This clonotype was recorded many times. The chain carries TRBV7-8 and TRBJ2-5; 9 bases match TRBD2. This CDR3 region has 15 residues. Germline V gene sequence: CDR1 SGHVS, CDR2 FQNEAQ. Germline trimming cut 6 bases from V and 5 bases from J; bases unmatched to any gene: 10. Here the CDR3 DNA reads TGTGCCAGCAGTCTTCTCGCGGGAGGGTCTGAGACCCAGTACTTC. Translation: CASSLLAGGSETQYF.

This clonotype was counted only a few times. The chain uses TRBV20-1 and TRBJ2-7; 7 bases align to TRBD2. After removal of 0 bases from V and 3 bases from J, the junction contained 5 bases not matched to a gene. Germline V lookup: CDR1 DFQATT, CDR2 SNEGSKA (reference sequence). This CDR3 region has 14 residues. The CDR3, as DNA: TGCAGTGCTAGAGATCGCGGGAGAAGCTACGAGCAGTACTTC. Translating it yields CSARDRGRSYEQYF.

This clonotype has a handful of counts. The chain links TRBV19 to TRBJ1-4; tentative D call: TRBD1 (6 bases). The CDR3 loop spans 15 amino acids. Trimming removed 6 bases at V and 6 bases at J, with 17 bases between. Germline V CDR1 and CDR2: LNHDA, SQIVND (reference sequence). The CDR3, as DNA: TGTGCCAGTAGGATGTTACAGGGTGGTGATGAAAAACTGTTTTTT. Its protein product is CASRMLQGGDEKLFF.

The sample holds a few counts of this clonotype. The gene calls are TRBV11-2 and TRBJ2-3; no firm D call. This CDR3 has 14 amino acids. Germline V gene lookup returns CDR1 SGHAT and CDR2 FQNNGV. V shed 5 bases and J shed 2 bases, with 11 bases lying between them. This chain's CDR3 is CASSNRQSTDTQYF. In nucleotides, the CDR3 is TGTGCCAGCAGCAATCGGCAGTCCACAGATACGCAGTATTTT.

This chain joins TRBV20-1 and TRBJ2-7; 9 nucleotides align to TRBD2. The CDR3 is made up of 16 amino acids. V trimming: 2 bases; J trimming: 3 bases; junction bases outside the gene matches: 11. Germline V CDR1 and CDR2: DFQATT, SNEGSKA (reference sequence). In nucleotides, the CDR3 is TGCAGTGCTAGAAGCAATAGCGGGAGCGGTATCTACGAGCAGTACTTC. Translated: CSARSNSGSGIYEQYF.

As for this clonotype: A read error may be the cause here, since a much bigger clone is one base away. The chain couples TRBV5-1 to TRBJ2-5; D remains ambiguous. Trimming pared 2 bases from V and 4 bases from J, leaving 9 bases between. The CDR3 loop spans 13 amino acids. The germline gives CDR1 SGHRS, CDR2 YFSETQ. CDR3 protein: CASSFWNPETQYF. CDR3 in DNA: TGCGCCAGCAGCTTCTGGAACCCAGAGACCCAGTACTTC.

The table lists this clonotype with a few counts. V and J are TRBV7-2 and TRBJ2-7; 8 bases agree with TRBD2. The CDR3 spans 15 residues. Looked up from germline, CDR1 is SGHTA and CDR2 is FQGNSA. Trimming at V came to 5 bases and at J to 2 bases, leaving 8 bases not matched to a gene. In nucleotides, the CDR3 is TGTGCCAGCAGCAACCTACTAGCGGCCGCCTACGAGCAGTACTTC. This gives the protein CASSNLLAAAYEQYF.

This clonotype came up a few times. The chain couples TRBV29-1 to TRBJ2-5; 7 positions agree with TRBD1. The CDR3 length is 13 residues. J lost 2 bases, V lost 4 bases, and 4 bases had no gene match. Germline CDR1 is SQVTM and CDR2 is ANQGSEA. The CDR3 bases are TGCAGCGTTGTATTCAGGGGGCAAGAGACCCAGTACTTC. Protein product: CSVVFRGQETQYF.

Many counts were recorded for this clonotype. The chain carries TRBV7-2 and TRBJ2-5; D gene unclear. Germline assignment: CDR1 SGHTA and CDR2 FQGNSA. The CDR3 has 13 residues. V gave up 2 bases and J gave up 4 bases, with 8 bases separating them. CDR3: CASSLRVSETQYF. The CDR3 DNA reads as TGTGCCAGCAGCTTAAGGGTCTCAGAGACCCAGTACTTC.

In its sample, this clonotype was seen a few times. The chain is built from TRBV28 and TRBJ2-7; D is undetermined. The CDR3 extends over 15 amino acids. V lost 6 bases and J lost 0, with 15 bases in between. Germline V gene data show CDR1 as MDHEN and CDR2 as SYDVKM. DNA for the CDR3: TGTGCCAGCAGGTTGACTTGGGGAAACTCCTACGAGCAGTACTTC. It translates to CASRLTWGNSYEQYF.

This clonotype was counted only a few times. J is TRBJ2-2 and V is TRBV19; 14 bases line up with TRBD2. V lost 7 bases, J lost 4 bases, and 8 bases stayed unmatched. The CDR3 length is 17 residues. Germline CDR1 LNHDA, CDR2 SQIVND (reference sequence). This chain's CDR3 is CASIQTSGRAGTGELFF. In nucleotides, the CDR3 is TGTGCCAGTATCCAGACTAGCGGGAGGGCCGGCACCGGGGAGCTGTTTTTT.

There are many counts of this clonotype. CDR3 bases: TGTGCCAGCAGTGAAGTCGTGGGGAAAGAGACCCAGTACTTC. Amino acid sequence: CASSEVVGKETQYF. The chain combines TRBV2 with TRBJ2-5; D is ambiguous. Germline-derived CDR1 and CDR2 are SNHLY and FYNNEI. V dropped 1 base and J dropped 3 bases, with 9 bases sitting between them. The CDR3 runs 14 residues.

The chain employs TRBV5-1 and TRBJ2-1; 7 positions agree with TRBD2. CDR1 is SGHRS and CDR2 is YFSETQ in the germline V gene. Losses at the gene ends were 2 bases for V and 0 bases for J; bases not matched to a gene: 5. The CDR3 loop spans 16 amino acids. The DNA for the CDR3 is TGCGCCAGCAGCTTCCTAGCGGAGAGCTCCTACAATGAGCAGTTCTTC. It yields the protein CASSFLAESSYNEQFF.

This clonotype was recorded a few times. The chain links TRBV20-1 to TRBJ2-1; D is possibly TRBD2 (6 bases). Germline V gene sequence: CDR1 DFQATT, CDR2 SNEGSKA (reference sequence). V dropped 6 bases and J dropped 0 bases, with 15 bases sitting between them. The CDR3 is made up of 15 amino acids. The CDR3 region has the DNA TGCAGTGCGGCGGGGCCTCTGAGCTCCTACAATGAGCAGTTCTTC. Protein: CSAAGPLSSYNEQFF.

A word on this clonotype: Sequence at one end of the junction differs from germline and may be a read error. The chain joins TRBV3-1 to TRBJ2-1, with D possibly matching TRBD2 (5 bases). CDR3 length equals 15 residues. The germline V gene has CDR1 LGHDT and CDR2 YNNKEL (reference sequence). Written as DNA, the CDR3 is TGTGCCTGCAGCGTTCTAGCAGTATCTTACAATGAGCAGTTCTTC. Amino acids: CACSVLAVSYNEQFF.

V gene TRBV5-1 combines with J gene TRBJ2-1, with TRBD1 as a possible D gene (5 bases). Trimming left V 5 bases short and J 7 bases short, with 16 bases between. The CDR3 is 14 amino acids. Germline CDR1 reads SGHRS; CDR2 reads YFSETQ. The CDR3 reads CASRLVAGINEQFF. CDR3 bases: TGCGCCAGCAGGCTAGTGGCAGGGATTAATGAGCAGTTCTTC.

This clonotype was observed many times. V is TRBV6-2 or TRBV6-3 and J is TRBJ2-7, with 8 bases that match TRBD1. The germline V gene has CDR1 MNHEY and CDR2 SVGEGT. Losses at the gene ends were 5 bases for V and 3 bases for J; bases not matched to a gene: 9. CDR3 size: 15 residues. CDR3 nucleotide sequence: TGTGCCAGCAGTACGGACAGGGTGGACTACTACGAGCAGTACTTC. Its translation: CASSTDRVDYYEQYF.

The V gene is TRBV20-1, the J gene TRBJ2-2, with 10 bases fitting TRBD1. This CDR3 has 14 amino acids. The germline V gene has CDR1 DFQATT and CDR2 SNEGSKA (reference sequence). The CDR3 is CSVSKGQGTGELFF. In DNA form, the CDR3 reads TGCAGCGTATCGAAGGGACAGGGGACCGGGGAGCTGTTTTTT.

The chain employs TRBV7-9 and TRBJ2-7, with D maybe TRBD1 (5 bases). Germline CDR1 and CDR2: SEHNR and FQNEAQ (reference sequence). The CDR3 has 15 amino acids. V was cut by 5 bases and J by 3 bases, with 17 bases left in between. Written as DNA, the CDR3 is TGTGCCAGCAGCCCCATCGGGCGCAGGGACTACGAGCAGTACTTC. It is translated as CASSPIGRRDYEQYF.

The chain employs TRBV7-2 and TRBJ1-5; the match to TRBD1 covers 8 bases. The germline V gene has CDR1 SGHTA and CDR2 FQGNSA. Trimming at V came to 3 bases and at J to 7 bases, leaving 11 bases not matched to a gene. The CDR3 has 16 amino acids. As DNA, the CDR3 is TGTGCCAGCAGCTTGCAGGGGGCCCTAAGAAGCCAGCCCCAGCATTTT. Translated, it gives CASSLQGALRSQPQHF.